The next 4 T cell receptor beta chains were all read from a single sample in a study of cytomegalovirus exposure and HLA in healthy donors. The PCR employed 60 Vbeta primers together with 13 Jbeta primers. Profiled with immunoSEQ multiplex PCR; TCRdb holds only in-frame clones, not every one. This sample yields 85,000 to 120,000 clones, of which 70% to 90% are seen a single time; just over 2.5% belongs to the top ten. Sequencing was performed on PBMCs. All receptors derive from a man in his forties in good health and CMV-seronegative.

This chain links TRBV4-2 with TRBJ1-2, with TRBD1 matching over 9 bases. The germline gives CDR1 LGHNA, CDR2 YNFKEQ. V lost 3 bases, J lost 4 bases, and 12 bases stayed unmatched. The CDR3 extends over 17 amino acids. This CDR3 is CASSQARTGAWGYGYTF. The DNA of the CDR3 is TGTGCCAGCAGCCAGGCCCGGACAGGGGCTTGGGGCTATGGCTACACCTTC.

This rearrangement joins TRBV19 to TRBJ2-5, with 8 bases that match TRBD2. CDR1 is LNHDA and CDR2 is SQIVND in the germline V gene (reference sequence). V trimming: 8 bases; J trimming: 5 bases; junction bases outside the gene matches: 13. This CDR3 contains 15 residues. The DNA of the CDR3 is TGTGCCAGTTCCCTGCGGGGGGCGACGGTGGAGACCCAGTACTTC. As protein: CASSLRGATVETQYF.

The J gene is TRBJ2-5, the V gene TRBV19; 8 bases line up with TRBD2. With 2 bases clipped from V and 5 bases from J, the junction kept 10 bases outside the gene matches. The CDR3 consists of 16 residues. The germline V gene encodes CDR1 LNHDA and CDR2 SQIVND (reference sequence). The CDR3 nucleotides are TGTGCCAGTAGTATACGGGGTAGCGGGGTGTGGGAGACCCAGTACTTC. Translated: CASSIRGSGVWETQYF.

In this sample, this clone turned up a few times. The chain joins TRBV5-1 to TRBJ2-2; 9 bases are a match to TRBD1. This CDR3 has 14 residues. The J segment lost 5 bases and the V segment lost 5 bases, leaving 4 bases of the junction unmatched. Germline V gene data show CDR1 as SGHRS and CDR2 as YFSETQ. The CDR3 DNA reads TGCGCCAGCAGGTACAGGGGGCTGACCGGGGAGCTGTTTTTT. It specifies CASRYRGLTGELFF.